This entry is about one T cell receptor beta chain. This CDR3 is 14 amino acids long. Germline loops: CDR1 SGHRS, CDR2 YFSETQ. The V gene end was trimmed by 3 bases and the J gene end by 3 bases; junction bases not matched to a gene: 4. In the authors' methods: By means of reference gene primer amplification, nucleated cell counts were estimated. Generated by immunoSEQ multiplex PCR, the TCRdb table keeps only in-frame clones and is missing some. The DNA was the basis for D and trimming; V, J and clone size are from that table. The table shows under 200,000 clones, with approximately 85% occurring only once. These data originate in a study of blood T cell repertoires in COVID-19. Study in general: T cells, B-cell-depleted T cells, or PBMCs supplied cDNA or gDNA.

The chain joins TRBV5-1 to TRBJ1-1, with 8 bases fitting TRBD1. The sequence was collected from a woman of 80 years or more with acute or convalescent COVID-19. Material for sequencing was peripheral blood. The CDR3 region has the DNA TGCGCCAGCAGCTGGCAGACAGGGGACACTGAAGCTTTCTTT. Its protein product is CASSWQTGDTEAFF.